This T cell receptor beta chain was captured in a study of early stage breast cancer tumors. Overall study results and limits: Enriched TCRB sequences shared across patients were mostly commonly generated sequences. Tumor and normal breast were distinguished via blood comparison in most of the 16 patients. Compared with adjacent normal breast tissue, tumors showed roughly 2.5-fold greater T cell density and higher clonality.

V lost 3 bases and J 10 bases, leaving 13 bases between the germline ends. The CDR3 is made up of 13 amino acids. CDR1 is SEHNR, CDR2 FQNEAQ, per germline (reference sequence). This clone showed up just a few times. Its antigen is currently unknown. Sequenced by immunoSEQ multiplex PCR; TCRdb stores in-frame clones only, minus some. The sample comprises around 60,000 clones, around three quarters of which are singletons, and nearly 3.5% rests with the top ten. The TCR was taken from a person aged 25 to 40 with breast cancer. The sample was blood. The rearrangement uses TRBV7-9 and TRBJ2-1; no firm D call. The CDR3 is CASSFAYIEEQFF. CDR3 nucleotide sequence: TGTGCCAGCAGCTTCGCTTATATAGAGGAGCAGTTCTTC.